This entry describes one T cell receptor beta chain. Its recognized antigen is unknown. Germline and junction disagree at one end, which may indicate a read error. This record belongs to a study of blood T cell repertoires in COVID-19 (dated by TCRdb to the early 2020s). For the study in its entirety: Collaborator samples came from the United States, Italy and Spain and covered acute and convalescent phases of COVID-19. The material from the prospective study consisted of cDNA or gDNA derived from T cells, B-cell-depleted T cells, or PBMCs. The dataset comprised deeply sampled blood TCRbeta repertoires from subjects exposed to, actively infected with, or recovered from COVID-19. The repertoires were made available in a free public database intended to serve as a resource for research on the immune response to SARS-CoV-2. The samples were drawn from the first 160 participants of the ongoing ImmuneRACE study and from over 950 subjects provided by 6 global collaborators. Nearly every sample came with metadata listing a de-identified subject ID, COVID-19 status, age in years and sex. Where available, HLA class I and class II types were obtained from metadata supplied by the sample provider rather than from assay-based typing.

Participants in the prospective study were enrolled through a virtual design, were aged about 18 to 100 years, and lived in roughly 24 United States geographic areas. Cohort assignment in the prospective study relied on participant-reported clinical history from a screening survey and a study questionnaire. For ImmuneRACE Cohort 3, a participant was defined as recovered based on two consecutive negative NP/OP PCR tests, clearance by a healthcare professional, or resolution of symptoms. Mobile phlebotomists in the prospective study collected whole blood, serum and a nasopharyngeal or oropharyngeal swab from every participant. Prospective study participants could optionally give additional blood draws and questionnaires over an approximately 2-month period. Blood samples from the prospective study were shipped frozen or at room temperature prior to DNA extraction. TCRbeta CDR3 regions were amplified from genomic DNA using the immunoSEQ Assay, a bias-controlled multiplex PCR. The authors' analysis ran thus. The number of nucleated cells in each sample was estimated from the amplification of reference gene primers within the assay. To quantify the absolute abundance of each unique TCRbeta CDR3 rearrangement, sequence reads were collapsed and filtered. For each sample, productive Simpson clonality was calculated as the square root of Simpson's diversity index across productive rearrangements. TCRdb stores this immuneACCESS table with in-frame sequences only. Part of the clones is absent; in the studies checked, under half of the shortfall reflects unresolved V genes, and no reason is known for the rest. V and J calls and clone size come straight from that table; D and trimming were deduced from the DNA. This sample lists 200,000 to 250,000 clones; around 80% were detected once. Together, the top ten hold around 16% of the sample.

From the cysteine up to the phenylalanine, the CDR3 has a length of 15 residues. This entry keeps only the CDR3 DNA: 45 bases, framed from base 1. From the germline V gene, CDR1 is SGHAT and CDR2 is FQNNGV. The paper as a whole reports these results and caveats: How much clinical and demographic metadata was included differed by source and by participant, and the metadata was provided uncurated.

The chain links TRBV11-2 with TRBJ2-2; 9 bases in the middle match TRBD2. Sequencing was performed on PBMCs or T cells enriched from blood (not recorded which). The receptor's source is a man aged 40-55 years who had recovered from COVID-19. At the DNA level, the sequence is TGTGCCAGCAGCCTCTTAGCGGGAGCGACCGGGGAGCTATTTTTT. Its protein reads: CASSLLAGATGELFF.